This T cell receptor (beta chain) was documented in a study of blood T cell repertoires in COVID-19. V was trimmed by 4 bases and J by 3 bases, leaving 12 bases between them. The germline gives CDR1 MGHRA, CDR2 YSYEKL. The CDR3 spans 15 residues. The method was immunoSEQ multiplex PCR; TCRdb's version includes in-frame clones alone and lacks a portion of them. The table has under 200,000 clones, approximately 81% seen once. J is TRBJ1-4 and V is TRBV4-1; D gene ambiguous. The TCR was taken from a man in his fifties or sixties who had recovered from COVID-19. The material sequenced was PBMCs or T cells enriched from blood (not recorded which). The CDR3 region has the DNA TGCGCCAGCAGCCGAGAAGAGCCATCTAATGAAAAACTGTTTTTT. Protein: CASSREEPSNEKLFF.